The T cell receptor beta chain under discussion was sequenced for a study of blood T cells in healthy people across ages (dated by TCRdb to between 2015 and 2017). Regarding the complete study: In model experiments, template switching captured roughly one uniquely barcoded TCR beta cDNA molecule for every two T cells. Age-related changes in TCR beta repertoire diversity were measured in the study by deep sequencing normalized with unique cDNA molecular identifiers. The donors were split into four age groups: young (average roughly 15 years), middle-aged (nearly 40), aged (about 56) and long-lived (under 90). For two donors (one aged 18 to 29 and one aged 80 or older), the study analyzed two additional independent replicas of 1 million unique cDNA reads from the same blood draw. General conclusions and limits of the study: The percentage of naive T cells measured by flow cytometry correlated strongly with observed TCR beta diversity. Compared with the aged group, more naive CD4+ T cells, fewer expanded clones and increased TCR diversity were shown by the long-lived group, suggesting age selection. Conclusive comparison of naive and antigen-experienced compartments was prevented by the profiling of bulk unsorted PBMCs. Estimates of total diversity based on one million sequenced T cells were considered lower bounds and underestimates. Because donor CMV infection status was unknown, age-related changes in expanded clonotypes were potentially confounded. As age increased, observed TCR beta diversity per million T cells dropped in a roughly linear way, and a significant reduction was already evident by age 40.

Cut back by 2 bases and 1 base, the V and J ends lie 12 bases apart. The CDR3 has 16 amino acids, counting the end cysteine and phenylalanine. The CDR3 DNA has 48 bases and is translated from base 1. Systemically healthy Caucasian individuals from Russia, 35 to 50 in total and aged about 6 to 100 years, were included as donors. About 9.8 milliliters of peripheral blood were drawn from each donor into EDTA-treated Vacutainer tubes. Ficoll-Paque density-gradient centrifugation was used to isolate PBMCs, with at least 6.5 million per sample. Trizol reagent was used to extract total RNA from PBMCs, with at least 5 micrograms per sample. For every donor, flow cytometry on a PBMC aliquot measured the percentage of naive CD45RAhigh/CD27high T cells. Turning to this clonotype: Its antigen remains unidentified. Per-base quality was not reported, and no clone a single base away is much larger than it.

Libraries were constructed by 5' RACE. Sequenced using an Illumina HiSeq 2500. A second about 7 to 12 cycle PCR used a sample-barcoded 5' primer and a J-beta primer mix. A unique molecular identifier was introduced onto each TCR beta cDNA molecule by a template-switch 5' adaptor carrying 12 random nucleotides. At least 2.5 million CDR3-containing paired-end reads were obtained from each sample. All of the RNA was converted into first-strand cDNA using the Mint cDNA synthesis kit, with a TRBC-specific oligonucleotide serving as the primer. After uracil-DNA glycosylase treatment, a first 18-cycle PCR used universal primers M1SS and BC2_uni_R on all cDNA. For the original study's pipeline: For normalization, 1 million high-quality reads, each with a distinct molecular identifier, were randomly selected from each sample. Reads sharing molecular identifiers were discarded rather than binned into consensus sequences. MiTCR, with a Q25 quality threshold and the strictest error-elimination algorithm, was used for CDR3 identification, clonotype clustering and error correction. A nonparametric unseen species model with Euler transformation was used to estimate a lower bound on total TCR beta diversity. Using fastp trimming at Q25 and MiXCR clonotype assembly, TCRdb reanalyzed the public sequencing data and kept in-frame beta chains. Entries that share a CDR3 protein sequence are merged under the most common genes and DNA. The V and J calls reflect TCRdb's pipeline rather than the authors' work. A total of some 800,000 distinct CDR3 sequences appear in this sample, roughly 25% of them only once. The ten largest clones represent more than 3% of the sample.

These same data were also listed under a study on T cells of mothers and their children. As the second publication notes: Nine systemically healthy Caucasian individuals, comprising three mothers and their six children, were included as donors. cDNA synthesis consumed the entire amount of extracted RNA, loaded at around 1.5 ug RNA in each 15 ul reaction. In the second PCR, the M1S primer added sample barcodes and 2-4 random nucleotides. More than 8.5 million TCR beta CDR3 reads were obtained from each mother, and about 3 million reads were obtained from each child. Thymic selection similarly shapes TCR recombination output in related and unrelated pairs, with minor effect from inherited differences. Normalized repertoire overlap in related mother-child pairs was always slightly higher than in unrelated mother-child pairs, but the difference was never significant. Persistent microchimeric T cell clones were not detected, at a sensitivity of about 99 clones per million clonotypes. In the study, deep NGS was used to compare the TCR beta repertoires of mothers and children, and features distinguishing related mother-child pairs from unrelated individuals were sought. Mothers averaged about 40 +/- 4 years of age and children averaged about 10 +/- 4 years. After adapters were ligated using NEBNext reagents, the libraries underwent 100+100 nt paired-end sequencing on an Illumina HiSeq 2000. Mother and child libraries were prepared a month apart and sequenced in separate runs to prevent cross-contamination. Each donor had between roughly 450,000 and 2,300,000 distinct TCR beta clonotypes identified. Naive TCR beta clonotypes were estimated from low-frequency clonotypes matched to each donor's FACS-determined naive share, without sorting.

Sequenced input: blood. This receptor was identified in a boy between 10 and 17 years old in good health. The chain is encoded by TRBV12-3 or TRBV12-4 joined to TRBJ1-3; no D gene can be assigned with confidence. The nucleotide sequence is TGTGCCAGCAGTTTACGCACAGACCATTCTGGAAACACCATATATTTT. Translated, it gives CASSLRTDHSGNTIYF.